This T cell receptor (beta chain) appears in the sequencing data of a study of T cell responses to AZD1222 COVID-19 vaccine. Findings and limits, study-wide: Sampled repertoires all dated from after the peak T cell response.

This table comes from immunoSEQ multiplex PCR, and its TCRdb copy is limited to in-frame clones, with some not included. The sample has around 200,000 clones, around 90% seen once. Germline V gives CDR1 MDHEN, CDR2 SYDVKM. The CDR3 has 15 residues. V was pared by 6 bases and J by 5 bases, with 19 bases between. On this clone itself: Its antigen remains unidentified.

The chain joins TRBV28 to TRBJ1-2; D not certain. The sequence derives from an adult in good health. The starting material was peripheral blood, obtained on day 0 of AZD1222 vaccination. CDR3 DNA sequence: TGTGCCAGCAGCCTCTCCCATCCCCCGGGGTATGGCTACACCTTC. Residues: CASSLSHPPGYGYTF.